Below are 10 T cell receptor beta chains sequenced from a single sample in a study of graft-versus-host responses after intestinal transplantation (dated by TCRdb to the early 2020s). The library was obtained by the immunoSEQ multiplex PCR assay. In its TCRdb copy, this immuneACCESS table keeps in-frame sequences only and misses some clones. Where compared with another copy, unresolved V genes explain less than half of these, and the others have no known cause. Across this sample there are roughly 120,000 clones, with around nine tenths seen only once. The ten largest clones represent over 0.15% of the sample. The time point label, as the study defines it: cells obtained before transplantation from donor or recipient. No antigens are known for them. Sequencing was performed on unstimulated CD4+ T cells sorted from spleen or lymph node cells, taken before intestinal transplant. These receptors were obtained from a human donor who received an intestinal transplant.

This chain's CDR3 is CASSILGNQPQHF. The DNA of the CDR3 is TGTGCCAGTAGTATATTAGGCAATCAGCCCCAGCATTTT. The chain has TRBV19 and TRBJ1-5, with no clear D. Germline V CDR1 and CDR2: LNHDA, SQIVND (reference sequence). V was cut by 2 bases and J by 2 bases, with 4 bases left in between. The CDR3 is 13 amino acids.

The gene calls are TRBV29-1 and TRBJ1-3; tentatively, D is TRBD1 (6 bases). This CDR3 has 14 amino acids. Germline V CDR1 and CDR2: SQVTM, ANQGSEA. Trimming stripped 3 bases from V and 0 bases from J, with 9 bases between. CDR3 in amino acids: CSVDSGASGNTIYF. The DNA for the CDR3 is TGCAGCGTTGATTCAGGGGCCTCTGGAAACACCATATATTTT. Full variable domain (remainder filled in from reference TRBV29-1 and TRBJ1-3): SAVISQKPSRDICQRGTSLTIQCQVDSQVTMMFWYRQQPGQSLTLIATANQGSEATYESGFVIDKFPISRPNLTFSTLTVSNMSPEDSSIYLCSVDSGASGNTIYFGEGSWLTVV.

V and J are TRBV5-8 and TRBJ1-5; 9 nucleotides align to TRBD1. With V trimmed by 2 bases and J by 6 bases, 6 bases remained unmatched. The germline V gene has CDR1 SGHTS and CDR2 YDEGEE. This CDR3 has 15 residues. DNA for the CDR3: TGTGCCAGCAGCTTTTCCGGGACAGGGATTCAGCCCCAGCATTTT. Protein: CASSFSGTGIQPQHF.

The chain is built from TRBV6-5 and TRBJ1-5, with TRBD1 identical over 7 bases. The CDR3 loop spans 14 amino acids. Germline values: CDR1 MNHEY, CDR2 SVGAGI. V gave up 5 bases and J gave up 5 bases; unmatched junction bases: 6. CDR3 in amino acids: CASSPTGLDQPQHF. The CDR3 bases are TGTGCCAGCAGTCCGACAGGGTTGGATCAGCCCCAGCATTTT.

Comments on this clone: Other DNA sequences in the same sample also yield this CDR3. V gene TRBV5-4 combines with J gene TRBJ2-3; D unclear. Trimming took off 1 base at V and 0 bases at J, with 3 bases between the two ends. This CDR3 contains 13 residues. CDR1 is SGHNT, CDR2 YYREEE, per germline (reference sequence). Written as DNA, the CDR3 is TGTGCCAGCAGCTTGCCTAGCACAGATACGCAGTATTTT. Its translation is CASSLPSTDTQYF. Looking up the rest from reference TRBV5-4 and TRBJ2-3 gives the full variable domain: ETGVTQSPTHLIKTRGQQVTLRCSSQSGHNTVSWYQQALGQGPQFIFQYYREEENGRGNFPPRFSGLQFPNYSSELNVNALELDDSALYLCASSLPSTDTQYFGPGTRLTVL.

The rearrangement joins TRBV7-2 to TRBJ1-1; weak D call: TRBD1 (5 bases). Trimming left V 5 bases short and J 5 bases short, with 15 bases between. The V gene's germline CDR1 is SGHTA and CDR2 FQGNSA. CDR3 size: 14 residues. The CDR3 DNA is TGTGCCAGCAGCGGGCAGGGAAAGAGGACTGAAGCTTTCTTT. Translated: CASSGQGKRTEAFF. Looking up the rest from reference TRBV7-2 and TRBJ1-1 gives the full variable domain: GAGVSQSPSNKVTEKGKDVELRCDPISGHTALYWYRQSLGQGLEFLIYFQGNSAPDKSGLPSDRFSAERTGGSVSTLTIQRTQQEDSAVYLCASSGQGKRTEAFFGQGTRLTVV.

The rearrangement links TRBV2 to TRBJ1-1; TRBD1 agrees at 7 bases. J gave up 6 bases and V 7 bases, and 8 bases lay outside the gene matches. Germline values: CDR1 SNHLY, CDR2 FYNNEI. CDR3 length: 13 residues. The CDR3 loop is CASKSFGTAEAFF. The CDR3 nucleotides are TGTGCCAGCAAAAGTTTCGGGACAGCTGAAGCTTTCTTT.

The rearrangement links TRBV7-8 to TRBJ2-7; possible D gene TRBD2, 6 bases. CDR1 and CDR2 (germline): SGHVS, FQNEAQ. V was clipped by 1 base and J by 3 bases, with 13 bases between them. This CDR3 is 15 amino acids long. Here the CDR3 reads CASSLVEGRLYEQYF. The DNA for the CDR3 is TGTGCCAGCAGCTTAGTGGAGGGACGCCTCTACGAGCAGTACTTC.

The chain recombines TRBV7-6 with TRBJ2-3, with 11 bases that match TRBD2. Germline V lookup: CDR1 SGHVS, CDR2 FNYEAQ. The CDR3 has 17 residues. Trimming removed 2 bases from V and 2 bases from J; junction bases left unmatched: 6. The CDR3 sequence is CASSLRLAGGITDTQYF. CDR3 coding DNA: TGTGCCAGCAGCTTACGGCTAGCGGGGGGAATCACAGATACGCAGTATTTT.

The gene calls are TRBV18 and TRBJ2-5, with TRBD1 identical over 10 bases. Per germline, CDR1 KGHSH and CDR2 LQKENI. Trimming removed 5 bases from V and 5 bases from J; junction bases left unmatched: 8. This CDR3 has 15 residues. In DNA, the CDR3 is TGTGCCAGCTCAACCGCCCCGGGACAGGGGGAGACCCAGTACTTC. Its protein is CASSTAPGQGETQYF.